This T cell receptor (beta chain) was identified during a study of identical twins. The V gene's germline CDR1 is SGHAT and CDR2 FQDESV (reference sequence). V dropped 5 bases and J dropped 4; count of bases not matched to a gene: 22. This CDR3 contains 20 residues. Findings and caveats of the study: Cross-sectional statistics underpinned the conclusions; the same donors were not followed. Weaker excess twin sharing was seen among beta out-of-frame sequences.

The sample holds many counts of this clonotype. Its specificity is unknown. Template switching introduced a universal primer site, and the cDNA bore unique molecular identifiers. TCRdb fed the 5' RACE reads into MiXCR, producing one record per CDR3 protein. The table has 640,000 or so distinct CDR3 sequences, around 6.1% seen once. The clonotype comes from a man aged 18 to 35 in good health. The sequencing sample was made of naive T cells sorted from blood. This chain links TRBV11-1 with TRBJ2-3; 9 bases are shared with TRBD2. The CDR3 sequence: CASSPPTVGRVAGVSDTQYF. CDR3 DNA sequence: TGTGCCAGCAGCCCTCCGACAGTCGGCAGGGTAGCGGGAGTTTCAGATACGCAGTATTTT. Based on the CDR3 plus reference TRBV11-1 and TRBJ2-3, the full variable domain is EAEVAQSPRYKITEKSQAVAFWCDPISGHATLYWYRQILGQGPELLVQFQDESVVDDSQLPKDRFSAERLKGVDSTLKIQPAELGDSAMYLCASSPPTVGRVAGVSDTQYFGPGTRLTVL.